A selection of T cell receptor beta chains follows, all from one sample in a study of T cells after posttransplantation cyclophosphamide. TCRdb keeps only in-frame clones here, not all; method: immunoSEQ multiplex PCR. The data show 30,000 to 40,000 clones, with none appearing a single time. Source material: PBMCs. These receptors were collected from a man between 45 and 60 years old in good health, CMV-negative, and a related stem cell transplant donor. CDR3s include the opening cysteine and the closing phenylalanine or tryptophan. D genes are given only for firm matches. Where a row states a size, it is once, few, many or the class of an expanded clone; other rows omit it.

v_gene	d_gene	abundance	j_gene	CDR3aa	CDR3nt
TRBV18	NA	many	TRBJ1-1	CASSPTSSEAFF	TGTGCCAGCTCACCGACTTCATCCGAAGCTTTCTTT
TRBV7-2	NA	many	TRBJ2-7	CASSFAQGPYEQYF	TGTGCCAGCAGCTTTGCACAGGGACCCTACGAGCAGTACTTC
TRBV6-5	NA	many	TRBJ2-3	CASSSQGMQYF	TGTGCCAGCAGTTCACAGGGAATGCAGTATTTT
TRBV19	TRBD2	few	TRBJ2-3	CASSIVEREATQYF	TGTGCCAGTAGTATAGTGGAGCGGGAGGCTACGCAGTATTTT
TRBV5-1	NA	many	TRBJ2-3	CATRRDSTDTQYF	TGCGCCACCCGGCGGGATAGCACAGATACGCAGTATTTT
TRBV28	TRBD1	many	TRBJ2-6	CASKETGKYSGANVLTF	TGTGCCAGCAAGGAGACAGGGAAGTATTCAGGGGCCAACGTCCTGACTTTC
TRBV4-1	TRBD1	many	TRBJ1-1	CASSQEVTGDTEAFF	TGCGCCAGCAGCCAAGAGGTTACAGGGGACACTGAAGCTTTCTTT
TRBV6-6	NA	many	TRBJ1-4	CASIDFTNEKLFF	TGTGCCAGCATCGACTTTACTAATGAAAAACTGTTTTTT
TRBV6-4	NA	many	TRBJ2-1	CASSDRAEGGNEQFF	TGTGCCAGCAGTGACCGAGCGGAGGGGGGGAATGAGCAGTTCTTC
TRBV7-6	NA	many	TRBJ1-2	CASSLDTGIYGYTF	TGTGCCAGCAGCTTAGATACAGGGATCTATGGCTACACCTTC
TRBV10-3	NA	many	TRBJ1-5	CAISESAGQPQHF	TGTGCCATCAGTGAGTCCGCGGGTCAGCCCCAGCATTTT
TRBV11-2	TRBD1	NA	TRBJ2-6	CASSAGTGYSGANVLTF	TGTGCCAGCAGCGCAGGGACAGGTTACTCTGGGGCCAACGTCCTGACTTTC
TRBV6-5	NA	many	TRBJ1-6	CASSYSSGDSPLHF	TGTGCCAGCAGTTACTCCTCAGGGGATTCACCCCTCCACTTT
TRBV10-2	TRBD1	many	TRBJ1-4	CASRRTGTGFEKLFF	TGCGCCAGCAGGCGAACAGGGACAGGGTTTGAAAAACTGTTTTTT
TRBV6-1	TRBD1	many	TRBJ2-7	CASSSTGFEQYF	TGTGCCAGCAGTTCGACAGGGTTCGAGCAGTACTTC
TRBV5-1	TRBD2	few	TRBJ2-5	CASSLSGTSGSVGKAPETQYF	TGCGCCAGCAGCTTGAGTGGGACTAGCGGGAGCGTCGGGAAGGCCCCGGAGACCCAGTACTTC
TRBV18	NA	many	TRBJ1-3	CASSPYRPGAGNTIYF	TGTGCCAGCTCACCTTACCGCCCAGGGGCCGGAAACACCATATATTTT
TRBV10-3	NA	many	TRBJ2-7	CAISYQYEQYF	TGTGCCATCAGCTACCAATACGAGCAGTACTTC
TRBV4-2	TRBD1	many	TRBJ2-7	CASSQQGQGAYEQYF	TGTGCCAGCAGCCAACAGGGACAGGGGGCCTACGAGCAGTACTTC
TRBV9	NA	few	TRBJ2-7	CASSPTGASLREQYF	TGTGCCAGCAGCCCCACGGGAGCCTCCCTAAGGGAGCAGTACTTC
TRBV6-6	TRBD1	few	TRBJ1-2	CASSYSTGGRGYTF	TGTGCCAGCAGTTACTCTACAGGGGGCCGGGGCTACACCTTC
TRBV15	TRBD2	NA	TRBJ2-1	CATSTLRTSFYNEQFF	TGTGCCACCAGCACCCTACGGACTAGCTTCTACAATGAGCAGTTCTTC
TRBV30	NA	few	TRBJ2-1	CAWSVGGWNEQFF	TGTGCCTGGAGTGTTGGAGGGTGGAATGAGCAGTTCTTC
TRBV5-3	TRBD1	many	TRBJ1-2	CARSSQGQEGYTF	TGTGCCAGAAGCTCCCAGGGACAGGAAGGCTACACCTTC
TRBV18	NA	NA	TRBJ1-2	CASSPPLGRYGYTF	TGTGCCAGCTCACCACCGTTGGGGCGCTATGGCTACACCTTC
TRBV27	TRBD2	many	TRBJ2-1	CASTIRTSANNEQFF	TGTGCCAGTACTATAAGAACTAGCGCTAACAATGAGCAGTTCTTC
TRBV5-8	TRBD1	many	TRBJ1-2	CASSLGQGRYGYTF	TGTGCCAGCAGCTTAGGACAGGGTCGATATGGCTACACCTTC
TRBV4-2	TRBD2	many	TRBJ2-7	CASSPSVAGASNEQYF	TGTGCCAGCAGCCCGTCAGTGGCGGGAGCTTCCAACGAGCAGTACTTC
TRBV7-6	TRBD1	many	TRBJ2-3	CASSLDRSTDTQYF	TGTGCCAGCAGCCTGGACAGGAGCACAGATACGCAGTATTTT
TRBV9	TRBD2	NA	TRBJ2-3	CASQGGTGGTDTQYF	TGTGCCAGCCAGGGAGGGACGGGCGGCACAGATACGCAGTATTTT
TRBV7-9	NA	many	TRBJ1-2	CASSIAGGRNYGYTF	TGTGCCAGCAGCATCGCGGGAGGTCGGAACTATGGCTACACCTTC
TRBV11-2	NA	few	TRBJ2-3	CASSLVRGYTDTQYF	TGTGCCAGCAGCTTAGTGCGGGGATACACAGATACGCAGTATTTT
TRBV9	TRBD2	many	TRBJ2-7	CASSVAPGGYEQYF	TGTGCCAGCAGCGTAGCCCCCGGGGGGTACGAGCAGTACTTC
TRBV5-6	TRBD1	many	TRBJ1-2	CASSLYPGTGNYGYTF	TGTGCCAGCAGCTTGTATCCCGGGACAGGGAACTATGGCTACACCTTC
TRBV6-1	NA	many	TRBJ2-2	CASRPRAEGGELFF	TGTGCCAGCAGGCCTCGAGCGGAAGGCGGGGAGCTGTTTTTT
TRBV7-2	NA	many	TRBJ1-5	CASSWNRFNQPQHF	TGTGCCAGCAGCTGGAACAGGTTCAATCAGCCCCAGCATTTT
TRBV30	TRBD2	many	TRBJ2-1	CAWSASLSGSISEQFF	TGTGCCTGGAGTGCGTCACTTAGCGGGAGCATAAGTGAGCAGTTCTTC
TRBV5-1	NA	NA	TRBJ2-5	CASSLALETQYF	TGCGCCAGCAGCTTGGCCCTCGAGACCCAGTACTTC
TRBV7-9	NA	many	TRBJ1-5	CASSFGGGMSNQPQHF	TGTGCCAGCAGCTTCGGTGGGGGGATGAGCAATCAGCCCCAGCATTTT
TRBV9	TRBD1	many	TRBJ2-7	CASSEGQGDSYEQYF	TGTGCCAGCAGCGAGGGACAGGGAGACTCCTACGAGCAGTACTTC
TRBV5-1	NA	many	TRBJ2-7	CASSLDRTFSYEQYF	TGCGCCAGCAGCTTGGACAGGACCTTCTCCTACGAGCAGTACTTC
TRBV4-3	TRBD2	many	TRBJ2-3	CASSQDGLAADTQYF	TGCGCCAGCAGCCAAGACGGACTAGCGGCAGATACGCAGTATTTT
TRBV7-8	NA	many	TRBJ1-6	CASSFYRVVYNSPLHF	TGTGCCAGCAGCTTTTACAGGGTGGTCTATAATTCACCCCTCCACTTT
TRBV4-2	TRBD2	many	TRBJ2-1	CASSQLAGVRNEQFF	TGTGCCAGCAGCCAACTAGCGGGGGTACGGAATGAGCAGTTCTTC
TRBV5-8	TRBD1	NA	TRBJ2-5	CASSLQTGGAGTQYF	TGTGCCAGCAGCCTACAGACAGGGGGCGCGGGGACCCAGTACTTC
TRBV5-1	NA	many	TRBJ2-1	CASSFVPGNEQFF	TGCGCCAGCAGCTTCGTCCCGGGGAATGAGCAGTTCTTC
TRBV7-9	TRBD1	many	TRBJ2-6	CASSVTGGARGANVLTF	TGTGCCAGCAGCGTTACAGGGGGCGCGAGAGGGGCCAACGTCCTGACTTTC
TRBV6-6	TRBD1	many	TRBJ2-1	CASSARDRVYNEQFF	TGTGCCAGCAGTGCACGGGACAGGGTCTACAATGAGCAGTTCTTC
TRBV29-1	NA	many	TRBJ1-5	CSAGHGNQPQHF	TGCAGCGCGGGACACGGGAATCAGCCCCAGCATTTT
TRBV7-8	NA	many	TRBJ1-3	CASSRREGISGNTIYF	TGTGCCAGCAGCAGGCGGGAGGGCATTTCTGGAAACACCATATATTTT
TRBV18	NA	many	TRBJ1-1	CASSPARRLNTEAFF	TGTGCCAGCTCACCAGCCAGGCGATTGAACACTGAAGCTTTCTTT
TRBV7-2	TRBD2	many	TRBJ2-5	CASSQDPSGGSQETQYF	TGTGCCAGCAGCCAGGACCCTAGCGGGGGGTCCCAAGAGACCCAGTACTTC
TRBV2	TRBD1	many	TRBJ2-2	CASRDTGGGNTGELFF	TGTGCCAGCAGAGACACAGGGGGCGGTAACACCGGGGAGCTGTTTTTT
TRBV11-3	NA	many	TRBJ2-2	CASSSRGGGGELFF	TGTGCCAGCAGCTCCAGGGGTGGCGGCGGGGAGCTGTTTTTT
TRBV7-9	TRBD2	many	TRBJ2-1	CASSLPLAGGYNEQFF	TGTGCCAGCAGCTTACCGCTAGCGGGAGGGTACAATGAGCAGTTCTTC
TRBV20-1	NA	NA	TRBJ1-2	CSATDYGYTF	TGCAGTGCTACAGACTATGGCTACACCTTC
TRBV6-5	NA	many	TRBJ2-2	CASSYGLTAGELFF	TGTGCCAGCAGTTATGGACTAACCGCCGGGGAGCTGTTTTTT
TRBV27	NA	many	TRBJ1-6	CASSLFGTPSGTYYNSPLHF	TGTGCCAGCAGTTTATTCGGGACTCCATCGGGGACGTATTATAATTCACCCCTCCACTTT
TRBV11-3	TRBD1	many	TRBJ2-3	CASSLGVLGQDTDTQYF	TGTGCCAGCAGCTTAGGGGTCTTGGGACAGGACACAGATACGCAGTATTTT
TRBV7-8	NA	many	TRBJ2-3	CASTRTAGTDTQYF	TGTGCCAGCACCCGGACAGCAGGCACAGATACGCAGTATTTT